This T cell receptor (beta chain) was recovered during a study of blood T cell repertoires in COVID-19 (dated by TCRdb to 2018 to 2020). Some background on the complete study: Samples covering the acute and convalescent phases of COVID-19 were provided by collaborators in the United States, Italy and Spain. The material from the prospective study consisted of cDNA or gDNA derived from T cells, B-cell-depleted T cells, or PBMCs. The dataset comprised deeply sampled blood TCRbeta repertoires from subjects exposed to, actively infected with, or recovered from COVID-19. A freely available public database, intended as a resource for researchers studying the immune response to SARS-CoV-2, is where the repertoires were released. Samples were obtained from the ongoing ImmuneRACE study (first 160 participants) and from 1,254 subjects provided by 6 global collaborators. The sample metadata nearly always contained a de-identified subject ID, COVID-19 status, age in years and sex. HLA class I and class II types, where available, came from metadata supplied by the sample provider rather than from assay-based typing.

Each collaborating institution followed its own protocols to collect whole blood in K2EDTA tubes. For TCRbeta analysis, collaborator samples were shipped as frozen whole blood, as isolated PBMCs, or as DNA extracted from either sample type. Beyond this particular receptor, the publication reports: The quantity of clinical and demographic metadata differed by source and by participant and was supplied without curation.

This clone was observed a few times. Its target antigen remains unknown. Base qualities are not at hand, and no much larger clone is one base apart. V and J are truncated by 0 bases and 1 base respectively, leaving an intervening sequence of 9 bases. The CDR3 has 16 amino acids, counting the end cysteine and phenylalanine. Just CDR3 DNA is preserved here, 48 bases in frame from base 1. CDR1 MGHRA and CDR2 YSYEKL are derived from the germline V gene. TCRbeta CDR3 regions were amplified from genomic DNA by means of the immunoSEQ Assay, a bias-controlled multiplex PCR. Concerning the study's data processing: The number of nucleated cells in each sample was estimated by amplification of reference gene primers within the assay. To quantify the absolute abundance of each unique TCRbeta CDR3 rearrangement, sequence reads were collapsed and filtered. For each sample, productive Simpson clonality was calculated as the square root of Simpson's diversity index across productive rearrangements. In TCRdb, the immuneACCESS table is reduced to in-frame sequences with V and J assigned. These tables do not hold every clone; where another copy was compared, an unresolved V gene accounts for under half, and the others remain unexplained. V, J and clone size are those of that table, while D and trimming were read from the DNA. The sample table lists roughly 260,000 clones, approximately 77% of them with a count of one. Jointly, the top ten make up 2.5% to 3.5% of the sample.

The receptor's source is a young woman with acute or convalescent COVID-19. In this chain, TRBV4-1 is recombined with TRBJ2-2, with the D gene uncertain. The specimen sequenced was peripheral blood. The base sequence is TGCGCCAGCAGCCAAGAGGTGGCTGGGAACACCGGGGAGCTGTTTTTT. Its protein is CASSQEVAGNTGELFF.